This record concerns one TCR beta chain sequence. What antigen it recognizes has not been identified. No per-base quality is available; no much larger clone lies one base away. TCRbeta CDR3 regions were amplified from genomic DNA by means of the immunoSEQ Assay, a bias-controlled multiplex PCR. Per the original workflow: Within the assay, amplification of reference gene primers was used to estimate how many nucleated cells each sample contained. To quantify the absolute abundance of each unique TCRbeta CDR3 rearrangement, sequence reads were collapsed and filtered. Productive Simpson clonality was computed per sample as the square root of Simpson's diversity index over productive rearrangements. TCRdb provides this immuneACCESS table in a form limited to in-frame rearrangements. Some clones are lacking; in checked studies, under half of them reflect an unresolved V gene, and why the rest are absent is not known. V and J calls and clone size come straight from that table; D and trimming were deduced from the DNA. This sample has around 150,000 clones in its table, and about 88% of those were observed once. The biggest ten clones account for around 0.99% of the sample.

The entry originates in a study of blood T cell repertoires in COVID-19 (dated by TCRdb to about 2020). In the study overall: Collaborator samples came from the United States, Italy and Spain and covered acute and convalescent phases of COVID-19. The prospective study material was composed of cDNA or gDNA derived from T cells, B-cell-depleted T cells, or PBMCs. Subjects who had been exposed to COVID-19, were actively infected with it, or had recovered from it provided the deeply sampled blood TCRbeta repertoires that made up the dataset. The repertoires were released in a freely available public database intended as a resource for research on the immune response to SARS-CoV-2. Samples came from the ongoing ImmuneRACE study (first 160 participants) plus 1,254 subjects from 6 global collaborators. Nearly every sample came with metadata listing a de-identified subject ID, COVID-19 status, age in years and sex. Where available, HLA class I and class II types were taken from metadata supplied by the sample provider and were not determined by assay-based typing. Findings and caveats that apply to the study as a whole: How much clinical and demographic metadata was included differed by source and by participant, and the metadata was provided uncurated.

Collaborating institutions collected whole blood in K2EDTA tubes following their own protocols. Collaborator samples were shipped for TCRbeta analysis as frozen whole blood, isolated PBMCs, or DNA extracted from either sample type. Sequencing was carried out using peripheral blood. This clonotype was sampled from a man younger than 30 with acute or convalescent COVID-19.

The CDR3 corresponds to CASSSGEGANSPLHF. The base sequence is TGTGCCAGCAGTTCAGGTGAGGGGGCAAATTCACCCCTCCACTTT. This sequence uses TRBV6-4 and TRBJ1-6; 7 bases in the junction line up with TRBD1. The germline V gene yields MRHNA for CDR1 and SNTAGT for CDR2. The V end gives up 5 bases and the J end 7 bases, leaving 8 bases in the junction not matched to a gene. The CDR3, from cysteine to phenylalanine, totals 15 residues. Left in the record is the CDR3 DNA by itself, 45 bases read in frame from the first base.